A single sample gave rise to the 25 T cell receptor beta chains below, sequenced in a study of cytomegalovirus exposure and HLA in healthy donors. The PCR made use of 60 Vbeta and 13 Jbeta primers. Generated by immunoSEQ multiplex PCR, the TCRdb table keeps only in-frame clones and is missing some. This table holds around 190,000 clones, over 75% found once. Sequencing used PBMCs. The receptor source for this set is a woman aged 50 to 60 in good health and CMV-seronegative.

This rearrangement joins TRBV4-3 to TRBJ2-1, with 7 positions matching TRBD1. The CDR3 has 16 residues. V shed 1 base and J 3 bases; nucleotides not matched to a gene: 6. Germline V gene lookup returns CDR1 LGHNA and CDR2 YSLEER. CDR3 amino acids: CASSQGLTGDYNEQFF. Here the CDR3 DNA reads TGCGCCAGCAGCCAAGGGTTAACAGGGGACTACAATGAGCAGTTCTTC.

This chain joins TRBV5-6 and TRBJ2-2; D may be TRBD2 (5 bases). The CDR3 runs to 17 residues. Trimming took off 3 bases at V and 3 bases at J, with 18 bases between the two ends. In germline, CDR1 is SGHDT, CDR2 YYEEEE. CDR3 region: CASSSLWRQADTGELFF. The CDR3 DNA reads as TGTGCCAGCAGCTCCCTTTGGAGGCAGGCCGACACCGGGGAGCTGTTTTTT.

The sample holds a few counts of this clone. The CDR3 sequence is CALGTSGRGTGTDTQYF. The CDR3 DNA reads as TGTGCCCTTGGGACTAGCGGGAGAGGGACCGGCACAGATACGCAGTATTTT. V usage is TRBV7-9 and J usage is TRBJ2-3; TRBD2 agrees at 14 bases. The germline V gene has CDR1 SEHNR and CDR2 FQNEAQ (reference sequence). The V gene end was trimmed by 11 bases and the J gene end by 1 base; junction bases not matched to a gene: 11. The length of the CDR3 is 17 residues.

The chain links TRBV7-8 to TRBJ2-5; maybe TRBD2 (5 bases). This CDR3 is built from 13 residues. The germline gives CDR1 SGHVS, CDR2 FQNEAQ. V was pared by 5 bases and J by 2 bases, with 9 bases between. CDR3 coding DNA: TGTGCCAGCAGCCGAGGGTTTCAAGAGACCCAGTACTTC. Translating gives CASSRGFQETQYF.

This clone was counted between two and nine times. This CDR3 is also generated by other DNA sequences in the sample. V and J are TRBV7-2 and TRBJ2-3; D is unclear. Germline V gene data show CDR1 as SGHTA and CDR2 as FQGNSA. V lost 6 bases, J lost 2 bases, and 6 bases lay in between. This CDR3 has 12 amino acids. For the CDR3, the DNA is TGTGCCAGCAGTCGAGACACAGATACGCAGTATTTT. This translates into CASSRDTDTQYF. Full variable domain (outside the CDR3, taken from reference TRBV7-2 and TRBJ2-3): GAGVSQSPSNKVTEKGKDVELRCDPISGHTALYWYRQSLGQGLEFLIYFQGNSAPDKSGLPSDRFSAERTGGSVSTLTIQRTQQEDSAVYLCASSRDTDTQYFGPGTRLTVL.

The J gene is TRBJ2-2, the V gene TRBV7-2; 12 bases agree with TRBD2. Trimming took 5 bases from V and 7 from J; bases not matched to a gene: 8. Germline V gene lookup returns CDR1 SGHTA and CDR2 FQGNSA. The CDR3 has 16 residues. CDR3: CASSPLAGGLGGELFF. The DNA for the CDR3 is TGTGCCAGCAGCCCGCTAGCGGGGGGGTTGGGCGGGGAGCTGTTTTTT.

V usage is TRBV6-4 and J usage is TRBJ1-2; a weak D match, TRBD1 (6 bases). V was pared by 2 bases and J by 6 bases, with 10 bases between. CDR1 is MRHNA, CDR2 SNTAGT, per germline. The CDR3 has 13 amino acids. The CDR3 DNA follows: TGTGCCAGCAGTGACCCACAGGGTAATGGCTACACCTTC. This encodes CASSDPQGNGYTF.

Concerning this clone: The junction departs from germline at one end; a sequencing error may be responsible. The chain has TRBV7-9 and TRBJ2-7, with TRBD1 matching over 10 bases. This CDR3 is 12 amino acids long. Germline V gives CDR1 SEHNR, CDR2 FQNEAQ (reference sequence). In nucleotides, the CDR3 is TGTGCCAGCAGCACCGGGGACAGGGGAGGACACTTC. Translated, it gives CASSTGDRGGHF.

The chain recombines TRBV5-4 with TRBJ1-2; weak D call: TRBD1 (6 bases). This CDR3 comprises 15 residues. The germline gives CDR1 SGHNT, CDR2 YYREEE (reference sequence). V gave up 2 bases and J gave up 7 bases, with 18 bases separating them. The CDR3 loop reads CASSLDQGLGSGYTF. The CDR3 DNA is TGTGCCAGCAGCTTAGATCAGGGGTTAGGGTCTGGCTACACCTTC.

The rearrangement links TRBV7-2 to TRBJ1-1; D not resolved. The CDR3 runs to 9 residues. From germline, CDR1 is SGHTA and CDR2 FQGNSA. Trimming left V 5 bases short and J 9 bases short, with 4 bases between. The CDR3 nucleotides are TGTGCCAGCAGCCCTAAAGCTTTCTTT. This encodes CASSPKAFF.

The chain recombines TRBV7-2 with TRBJ1-4; no firm D call. V was clipped by 8 bases and J by 4 bases, with 14 bases between them. The length of the CDR3 is 14 residues. Germline CDR1 is SGHTA and CDR2 is FQGNSA. The CDR3 nucleotides are TGTGCCAGCGCACCCCGCGGGCGTAATGAAAAACTGTTTTTT. Translating gives CASAPRGRNEKLFF. The full variable domain, in which reference TRBV7-2 and TRBJ1-4 provide the parts outside the CDR3, is GAGVSQSPSNKVTEKGKDVELRCDPISGHTALYWYRQSLGQGLEFLIYFQGNSAPDKSGLPSDRFSAERTGGSVSTLTIQRTQQEDSAVYLCASAPRGRNEKLFFGSGTQLSVL.

The chain employs TRBV18 and TRBJ2-5; 7 nucleotides align to TRBD1. Germline V gives CDR1 KGHSH, CDR2 LQKENI. The CDR3 covers 14 residues. The J segment lost 5 bases and the V segment lost 4 bases, leaving 7 bases of the junction unmatched. CDR3 amino acids: CASSRQGVGETQYF. The DNA of the CDR3 is TGTGCCAGCTCACGGCAGGGGGTTGGTGAGACCCAGTACTTC.

The chain uses TRBV4-1 and TRBJ2-1; 7 bases are a match to TRBD2. CDR3 length: 15 amino acids. V lost 4 bases and J lost 1; bases outside the gene matches: 4. From germline, CDR1 is MGHRA and CDR2 YSYEKL. The DNA of the CDR3 is TGCGCCAGCAGCCTACTAGCGAATTCCTACAATGAGCAGTTCTTC. Residues: CASSLLANSYNEQFF.

The chain is built from TRBV11-1 and TRBJ2-7; 8 nucleotides line up with TRBD1. The CDR3 is 13 amino acids. Germline V gene lookup returns CDR1 SGHAT and CDR2 FQDESV (reference sequence). V was clipped by 5 bases and J by 9 bases; unmatched bases: 9. The CDR3 loop reads CASSLYDRGVQYF. The CDR3 DNA reads as TGTGCCAGCAGCCTATACGACAGGGGTGTGCAGTACTTC.

The gene calls are TRBV19 and TRBJ1-2; 10 bases map to TRBD1. Looked up from germline, CDR1 is LNHDA and CDR2 is SQIVND (reference sequence). V lost 5 bases and J lost 1; bases outside the gene matches: 13. This CDR3 spans 18 amino acids. This CDR3 reads CASSFPTGTGVGNYGYTF. CDR3 DNA sequence: TGTGCCAGTAGTTTCCCCACCGGGACAGGGGTCGGTAACTATGGCTACACCTTC.

The rearrangement uses TRBV4-1 and TRBJ2-1; the D is unclear. With 2 bases removed from V and 7 bases from J, the gap between germline ends came to 12 bases. Germline V gene lookup returns CDR1 MGHRA and CDR2 YSYEKL. This CDR3 has 14 amino acids. The CDR3 coding sequence is TGCGCCAGCAGCCAATCTACACAGCTGAATGAGCAGTTCTTC. This encodes CASSQSTQLNEQFF.

The chain combines TRBV7-3 with TRBJ2-7; 9 bases fit TRBD2. J was trimmed by 9 bases and V by 4 bases; bases with no gene match: 7. Per germline, CDR1 SGHTA and CDR2 FQGTGA. The CDR3 sequence is 13 residues long. The CDR3 DNA reads as TGTGCCAGCAGCTATAGCGGGAGAGGTGTGCAGTACTTC. The encoded protein is CASSYSGRGVQYF.

The chain is built from TRBV27 and TRBJ2-3, with a weak D call TRBD2 (6 bases). This CDR3 spans 15 amino acids. The germline V and J ends were trimmed by 3 bases and 0 bases, with 10 bases remaining between them. Per the germline V gene, CDR1 is MNHEY and CDR2 is SMNVEV (reference sequence). The CDR3 region is CASSLKRVSTDTQYF. CDR3 nucleotides: TGTGCCAGCAGTTTGAAGCGGGTGAGCACAGATACGCAGTATTTT.

The genes are TRBV30 and TRBJ2-7, with 8 bases matching TRBD2. The trim removed 3 bases at V and 6 bases at J, leaving 7 bases unmatched. Germline assignment: CDR1 GTSNPN and CDR2 SVGIG (reference sequence). The CDR3 has 13 residues. The CDR3 loop is CAWRVSGVREQYF. The CDR3 bases are TGTGCCTGGAGGGTTAGCGGGGTCCGCGAGCAGTACTTC.

The chain couples TRBV5-4 to TRBJ2-7; D remains ambiguous. The V gene's germline CDR1 is SGHNT and CDR2 YYREEE (reference sequence). CDR3 length equals 13 residues. Trimming took 3 bases from V and 3 from J, leaving 10 bases between them. For the CDR3, the DNA is TGTGCCAGCAGCTCAAAGCCGGGCTACGAGCAGTACTTC. This translates into CASSSKPGYEQYF.

The gene calls are TRBV7-9 and TRBJ2-5; 8 nucleotides line up with TRBD1. CDR1 is SEHNR and CDR2 is FQNEAQ in the germline V gene (reference sequence). The CDR3 sequence is 15 residues long. Trimming cost V 5 bases and J 5 bases; bases outside gene matches: 10. In DNA, the CDR3 is TGTGCCAGCAGCCCCCGACAGGGGTTGCGGGAGACCCAGTACTTC. As protein: CASSPRQGLRETQYF.

V and J are TRBV19 and TRBJ2-7; D remains ambiguous. The CDR3 totals 13 residues. The germline gives CDR1 LNHDA, CDR2 SQIVND (reference sequence). Trimming took off 4 bases at V and 3 bases at J, with 10 bases between the two ends. The CDR3 region is CASSTVPGYEQYF. The CDR3 DNA reads as TGTGCCAGTAGTACGGTCCCTGGCTACGAGCAGTACTTC.

The sample holds one count of this clone. This chain joins TRBV28 and TRBJ1-5; 9 bases fit TRBD1. The germline CDR1 and CDR2 sequences are MDHEN and SYDVKM. The CDR3 runs 13 residues. V was clipped by 7 bases and J by 7 bases; unmatched bases: 5. CDR3 in DNA: TGTGCCAGCACCCAGGGGACAGGGCAGCCCCAGCATTTT. Protein: CASTQGTGQPQHF.

This chain connects TRBV29-1 to TRBJ2-7; D is possibly TRBD1 (8 bases). CDR1 SQVTM and CDR2 ANQGSEA come from the germline V gene. This CDR3 spans 16 amino acids. V shed 6 bases and J shed 3 bases, with 24 bases lying between them. This chain's CDR3 is CSVWGGPSGGFYEQYF. The CDR3 nucleotides read TGCAGCGTGTGGGGGGGGCCGTCAGGGGGCTTCTACGAGCAGTACTTC.

In its sample, this clone was seen a few times. The chain combines TRBV6-1 with TRBJ2-1, with D hard to call. Per germline, CDR1 MNHNS and CDR2 SASEGT. Trimming shortened V by 5 bases and J by 9 bases, and 11 bases separated the two germline ends. The CDR3 has 12 residues. CDR3 nucleotide sequence: TGTGCCAGCAGTTTGCGGATGGGTGAGCAGTTCTTC. Protein sequence: CASSLRMGEQFF.